This T cell receptor beta chain was observed in a study of shared clonotypes between healthy human individuals. The investigators split CD4+ cells into a CD45RA+ naive subset and a CD45RA-negative memory subset. This CDR3 has 14 residues. V lost 5 bases, J lost 9 bases, and 14 bases lay in between. Germline CDR1 reads SNHLY; CDR2 reads FYNNEI. Study-wide results and caveats: The sole specimen, blood, was sampled, and tissue repertoires likely differ. Relative to clonotypes present in all four donors, those not shared had lower generation probabilities.

Deep level was the assay's run setting. The repertoire was sequenced with immunoSEQ multiplex PCR; TCRdb's copy has only in-frame clones and lacks some. The sample shows millions of clones, around 90% of them seen only once. Comments on this clone: Its cognate antigen is unknown.

The chain uses TRBV2 and TRBJ1-6; D is unclear. The sequenced material came from naive CD4+ T cells sorted from blood. Regarding subset: CD45RA+ positively selected. This TCR derives from a man between 18 and 35 years old in good health. In DNA form, the CDR3 reads TGTGCCAGCAGTATTAACGGCGGGGTTTCACCCCTCCACTTT. It encodes CASSINGGVSPLHF.